This entry lists 9 T cell receptor beta chains sequenced from one sample in a study of shared clonotypes between healthy human individuals. Sequenced by immunoSEQ multiplex PCR; TCRdb stores in-frame clones only, minus some. The sample lists about 490,000 clones, 76% occurring once. Sequenced input: PBMCs. The source is a woman aged 40 to 55 in good health. Some clones in this sample may be carry-over from other donors' samples.

The J gene is TRBJ1-5, the V gene TRBV28; TRBD1 agrees at 9 bases. The CDR3 is 15 amino acids. Germline CDR1 is MDHEN and CDR2 is SYDVKM. Trimming cost V 7 bases and J 3 bases; bases outside gene matches: 7. Here the CDR3 reads CASTLTGGINQPQHF. The CDR3 coding sequence is TGTGCCAGCACCTTGACAGGGGGTATCAATCAGCCCCAGCATTTT.

As DNA, the CDR3 is TGTGCCAGTAGTTCCCGGGAAGCAGGGTATCGAGAGACCCAGTACTTC. Protein: CASSSREAGYRETQYF. The V gene is TRBV19, the J gene TRBJ2-5; possibly TRBD1 or TRBD2 for D (5 bases each). The V gene's germline CDR1 is LNHDA and CDR2 SQIVND (reference sequence). Between the trimmed V and J ends, which lost 5 bases and 4 bases, there was a span of 20 bases. CDR3 length equals 16 residues.

The chain couples TRBV29-1 to TRBJ2-7; D unclear. Germline V gene data show CDR1 as SQVTM and CDR2 as ANQGSEA. Trimming left V 3 bases short and J 6 bases short, with 12 bases between. The length of the CDR3 is 12 residues. The CDR3 spells CSVEIGYGEQYF. The CDR3 DNA sequence: TGCAGCGTTGAGATAGGGTATGGCGAGCAGTACTTC.

Remarks on this clone: A junction end diverges from the germline sequence, so it may reflect a read error. The chain joins TRBV4-2 to TRBJ2-1; D might be TRBD2 (5 bases). This CDR3 spans 16 amino acids. Germline CDR1 is LGHNA and CDR2 is YNFKEQ. CDR3 in amino acids: CASSQDSGEIHNEQFF. The CDR3 DNA follows: TGTGCCAGTAGCCAAGATTCCGGGGAGATACACAATGAGCAGTTCTTC.

A few counts support this clone. The V call is TRBV5-1, the J call TRBJ2-1, with D perhaps TRBD2 (6 bases). This CDR3 is 16 amino acids long. Germline CDR1 reads SGHRS; CDR2 reads YFSETQ. Trimming took 4 bases from V and 1 from J, leaving 15 bases between them. The CDR3 nucleotides are TGCGCCAGCAGCCCGGAGGGGCCCACATCCTACAATGAGCAGTTCTTC. Its translation is CASSPEGPTSYNEQFF.

The V gene is TRBV5-6, the J gene TRBJ1-5; 9 bases map to TRBD1. This CDR3 is built from 14 residues. CDR1 is SGHDT and CDR2 is YYEEEE in the germline V gene. V lost 4 bases, J lost 6 bases, and 5 bases stayed unmatched. CDR3: CASSPGTGIQPQHF. The CDR3 nucleotides read TGTGCCAGCAGCCCCGGGACAGGGATTCAGCCCCAGCATTTT.

The chain has TRBV7-9 and TRBJ2-2; D ambiguous. The CDR3 runs 14 residues. Germline V gene lookup returns CDR1 SEHNR and CDR2 FQNEAQ (reference sequence). V dropped 5 bases and J dropped 6 bases, with 13 bases sitting between them. The CDR3 reads CASSTPTPPGELFF. For the CDR3, the DNA is TGTGCCAGCAGCACTCCCACCCCCCCCGGGGAGCTGTTTTTT.

The genes are TRBV5-4 and TRBJ1-1; D ambiguous. The CDR3 extends over 11 amino acids. Between the trimmed V and J ends, which lost 0 bases and 11 bases, there was a span of 8 bases. The germline V gene has CDR1 SGHNT and CDR2 YYREEE (reference sequence). CDR3 residues: CASSLAPDAFF. CDR3 sequence (DNA): TGTGCCAGCAGCTTGGCGCCGGATGCTTTCTTT.

J is TRBJ1-4 and V is TRBV7-9; D gene unclear. Between the trimmed V and J ends, which lost 1 base and 6 bases, there was a span of 6 bases. Germline CDR1 reads SEHNR; CDR2 reads FQNEAQ (reference sequence). The CDR3 runs 13 residues. The CDR3 sequence is CASSLVTYEKLFF. The CDR3 nucleotides are TGTGCCAGCAGCTTAGTGACCTATGAAAAACTGTTTTTT.